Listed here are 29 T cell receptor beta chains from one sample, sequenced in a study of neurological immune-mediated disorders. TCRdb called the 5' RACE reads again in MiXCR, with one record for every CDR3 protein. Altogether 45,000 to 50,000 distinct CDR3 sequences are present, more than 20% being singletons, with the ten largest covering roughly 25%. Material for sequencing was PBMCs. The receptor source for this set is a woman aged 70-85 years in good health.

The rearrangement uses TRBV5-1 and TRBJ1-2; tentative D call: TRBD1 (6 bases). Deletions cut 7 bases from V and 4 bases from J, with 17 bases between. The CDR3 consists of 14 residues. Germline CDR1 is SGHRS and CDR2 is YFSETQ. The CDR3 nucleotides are TGCGCCAGCGGCGATGGGGGGCCTAGCTATGGCTACACCTTC. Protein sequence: CASGDGGPSYGYTF.

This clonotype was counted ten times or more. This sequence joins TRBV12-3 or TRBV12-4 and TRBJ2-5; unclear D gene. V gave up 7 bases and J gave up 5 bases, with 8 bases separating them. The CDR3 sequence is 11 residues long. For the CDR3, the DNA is TGTGCCAGCACCCACGGGGAGACCCAGTACTTC. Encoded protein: CASTHGETQYF.

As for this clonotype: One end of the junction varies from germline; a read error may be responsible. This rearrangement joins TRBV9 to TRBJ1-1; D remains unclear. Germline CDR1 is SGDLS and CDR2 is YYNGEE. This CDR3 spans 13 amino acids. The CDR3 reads CASSLVGISGAFF. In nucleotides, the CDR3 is TGCGCCAGCAGCTTGGTCGGTATCTCGGGGGCTTTCTTT.

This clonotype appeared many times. The CDR3 region has the DNA TGTGCCAGCAGCGTAGAAGGGGACTCCCACTACGAGCAGTACTTC. It codes for CASSVEGDSHYEQYF. This rearrangement joins TRBV9 to TRBJ2-7, with D possibly being TRBD2 (6 bases). The CDR3 totals 15 residues. Germline V lookup: CDR1 SGDLS, CDR2 YYNGEE. V was trimmed by 0 bases and J by 3 bases, leaving 13 bases between them.

CDR3 protein: CAGGQGARDETQYF. Written as DNA, the CDR3 is TGTGCCGGCGGACAGGGGGCGCGGGATGAGACCCAGTACTTC. The chain combines TRBV2 with TRBJ2-5; 11 bases are shared with TRBD1. V trimming: 11 bases; J trimming: 5 bases; junction bases outside the gene matches: 10. Germline loops: CDR1 SNHLY, CDR2 FYNNEI. The CDR3 runs 14 residues.

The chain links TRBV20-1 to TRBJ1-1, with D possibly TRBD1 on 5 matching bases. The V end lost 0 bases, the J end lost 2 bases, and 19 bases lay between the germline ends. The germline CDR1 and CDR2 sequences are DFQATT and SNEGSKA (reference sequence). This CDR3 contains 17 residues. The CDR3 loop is CSARDQGRTIQNTEAFF. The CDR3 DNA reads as TGCAGTGCTAGAGATCAGGGTCGGACGATACAAAACACTGAAGCTTTCTTT.

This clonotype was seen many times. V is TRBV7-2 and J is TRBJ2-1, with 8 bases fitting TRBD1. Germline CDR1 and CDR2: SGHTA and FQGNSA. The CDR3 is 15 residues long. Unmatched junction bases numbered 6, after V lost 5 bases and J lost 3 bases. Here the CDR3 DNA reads TGTGCCAGCAGCCTACAGGGGGTGGGCTACAATGAGCAGTTCTTC. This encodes CASSLQGVGYNEQFF.

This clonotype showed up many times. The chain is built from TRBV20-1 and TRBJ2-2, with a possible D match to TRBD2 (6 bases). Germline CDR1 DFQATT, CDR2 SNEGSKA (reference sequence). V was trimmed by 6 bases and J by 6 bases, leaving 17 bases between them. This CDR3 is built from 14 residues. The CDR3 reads CSAPPRGEAGELFF. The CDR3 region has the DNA TGCAGTGCCCCCCCCAGAGGGGAGGCCGGGGAGCTGTTTTTT.

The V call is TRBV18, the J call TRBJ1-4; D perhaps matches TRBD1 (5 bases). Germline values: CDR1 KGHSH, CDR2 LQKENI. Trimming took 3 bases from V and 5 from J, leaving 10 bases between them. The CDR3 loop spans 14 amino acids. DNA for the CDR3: TGTGCCAGCTCACCCCGAGGGACGAATGAAAAACTGTTTTTT. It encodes CASSPRGTNEKLFF.

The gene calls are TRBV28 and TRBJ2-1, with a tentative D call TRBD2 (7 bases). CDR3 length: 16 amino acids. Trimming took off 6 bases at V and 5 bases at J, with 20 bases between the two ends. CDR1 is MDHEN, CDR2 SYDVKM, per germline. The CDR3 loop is CASSPPRGGRNNEQFF. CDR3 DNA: TGTGCCAGCAGCCCCCCGAGGGGGGGCAGAAACAATGAGCAGTTCTTC.

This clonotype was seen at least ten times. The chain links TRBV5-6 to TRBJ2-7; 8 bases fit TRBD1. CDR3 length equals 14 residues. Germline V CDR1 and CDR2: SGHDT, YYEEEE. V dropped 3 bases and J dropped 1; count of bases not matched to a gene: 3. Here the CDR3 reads CASSSGTGSYEQYF. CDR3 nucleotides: TGTGCCAGCAGCTCCGGGACAGGTTCCTACGAGCAGTACTTC.

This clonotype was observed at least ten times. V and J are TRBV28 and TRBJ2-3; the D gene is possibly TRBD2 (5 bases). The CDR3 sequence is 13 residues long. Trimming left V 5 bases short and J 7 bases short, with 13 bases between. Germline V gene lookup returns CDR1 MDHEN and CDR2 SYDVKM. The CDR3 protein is CASSPGPGNTQYF. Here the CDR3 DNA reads TGTGCCAGCAGTCCAGGACCCGGGAATACGCAGTATTTT.

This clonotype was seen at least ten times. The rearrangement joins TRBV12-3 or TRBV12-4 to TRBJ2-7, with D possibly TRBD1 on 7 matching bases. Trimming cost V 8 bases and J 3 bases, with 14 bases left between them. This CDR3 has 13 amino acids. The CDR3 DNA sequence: TGTGCCAGCTGGAGGGGGCCCGGCTACGAGCAGTACGTC. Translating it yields CASWRGPGYEQYV.

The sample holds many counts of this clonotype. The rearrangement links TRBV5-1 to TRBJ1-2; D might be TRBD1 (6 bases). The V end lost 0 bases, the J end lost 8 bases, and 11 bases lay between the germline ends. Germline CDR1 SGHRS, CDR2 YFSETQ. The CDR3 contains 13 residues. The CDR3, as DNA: TGCGCCAGCAGCTTGGAAGGGGGAGGCGGCTACACCTTC. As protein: CASSLEGGGGYTF. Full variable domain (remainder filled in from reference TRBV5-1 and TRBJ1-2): KAGVTQTPRYLIKTRGQQVTLSCSPISGHRSVSWYQQTPGQGLQFLFEYFSETQRNKGNFPGRFSGRQFSNSRSEMNVSTLELGDSALYLCASSLEGGGGYTFGSGTRLTVV.

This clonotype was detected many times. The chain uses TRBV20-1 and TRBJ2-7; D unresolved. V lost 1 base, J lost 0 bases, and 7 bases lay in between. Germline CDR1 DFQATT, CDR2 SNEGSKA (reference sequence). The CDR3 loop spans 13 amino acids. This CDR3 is CSARVPNSYEQYF. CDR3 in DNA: TGCAGTGCTAGAGTTCCTAACTCCTACGAGCAGTACTTC.

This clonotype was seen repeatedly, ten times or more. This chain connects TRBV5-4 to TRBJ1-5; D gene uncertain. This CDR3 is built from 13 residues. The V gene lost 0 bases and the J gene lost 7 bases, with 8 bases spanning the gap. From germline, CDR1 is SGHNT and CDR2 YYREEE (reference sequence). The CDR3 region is CASSLDYSQPQHF. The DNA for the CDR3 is TGTGCCAGCAGCTTGGACTACTCCCAGCCCCAGCATTTT.

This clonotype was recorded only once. CDR3 bases: TGTGCCAGCAGTTACGGGGTTAGCGGGGCCCAAGAGACCCAGTACTTC. Translated, it gives CASSYGVSGAQETQYF. This chain connects TRBV6-6 to TRBJ2-5; 8 bases are shared with TRBD2. Germline-derived CDR1 and CDR2 are MNHNY and SVGAGI (reference sequence). V was clipped by 2 bases and J by 1 base; unmatched bases: 6. The CDR3 is made up of 16 amino acids.

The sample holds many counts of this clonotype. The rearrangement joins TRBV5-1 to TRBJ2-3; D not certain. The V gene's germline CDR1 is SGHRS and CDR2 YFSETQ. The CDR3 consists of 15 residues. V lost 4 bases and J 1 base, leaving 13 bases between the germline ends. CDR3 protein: CASSPSKWGTDTQYF. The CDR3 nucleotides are TGCGCCAGCAGCCCCTCAAAGTGGGGCACAGATACGCAGTATTTT.

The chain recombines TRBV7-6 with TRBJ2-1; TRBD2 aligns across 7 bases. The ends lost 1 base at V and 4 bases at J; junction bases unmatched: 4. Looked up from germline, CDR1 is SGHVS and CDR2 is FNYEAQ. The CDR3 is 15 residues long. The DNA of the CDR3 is TGTGCCAGCAGCTTAGGGGCGGGAGCTTACAATGAGCAGTTCTTC. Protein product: CASSLGAGAYNEQFF. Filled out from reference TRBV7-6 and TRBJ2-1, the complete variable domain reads GAGVSQSPRYKVTKRGQDVALRCDPISGHVSLYWYRQALGQGPEFLTYFNYEAQQDKSGLPNDRFSAERPEGSISTLTIQRTEQRDSAMYRCASSLGAGAYNEQFFGPGTRLTVL.

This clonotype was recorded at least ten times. CDR3 in DNA: TGCAGCGTTGTATACTCTAACTATGGCTACACCTTC. It is translated as CSVVYSNYGYTF. The V and J genes are TRBV29-1 and TRBJ1-2; no firm D call. Germline assignment: CDR1 SQVTM and CDR2 ANQGSEA. Between the trimmed V and J ends, which lost 4 bases and 0 bases, there was a span of 6 bases. There are 12 residues in the CDR3. The variable domain in full, with the rest retrieved from reference TRBV29-1 and TRBJ1-2, is SAVISQKPSRDICQRGTSLTIQCQVDSQVTMMFWYRQQPGQSLTLIATANQGSEATYESGFVIDKFPISRPNLTFSTLTVSNMSPEDSSIYLCSVVYSNYGYTFGSGTRLTVV.

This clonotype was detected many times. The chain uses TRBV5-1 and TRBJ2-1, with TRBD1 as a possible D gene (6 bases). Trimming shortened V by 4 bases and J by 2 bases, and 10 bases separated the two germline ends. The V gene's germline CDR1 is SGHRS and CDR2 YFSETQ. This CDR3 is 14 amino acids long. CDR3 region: CASSMGDTYNEQFF. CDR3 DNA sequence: TGCGCCAGCAGCATGGGGGACACCTACAATGAGCAGTTCTTC.

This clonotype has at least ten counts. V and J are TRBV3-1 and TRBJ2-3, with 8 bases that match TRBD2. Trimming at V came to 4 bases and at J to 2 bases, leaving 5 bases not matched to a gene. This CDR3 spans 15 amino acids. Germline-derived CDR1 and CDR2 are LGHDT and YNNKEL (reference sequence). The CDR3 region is CASSLLAVPTDTQYF. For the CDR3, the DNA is TGTGCCAGCAGCCTACTAGCGGTACCCACAGATACGCAGTATTTT.

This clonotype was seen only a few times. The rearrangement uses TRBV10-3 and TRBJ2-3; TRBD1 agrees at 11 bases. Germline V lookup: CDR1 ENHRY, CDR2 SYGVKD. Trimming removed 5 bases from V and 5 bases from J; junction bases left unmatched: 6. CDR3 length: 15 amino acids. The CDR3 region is CAISNGQGAGDTQYF. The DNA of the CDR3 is TGTGCCATCAGTAATGGACAGGGGGCGGGAGATACGCAGTATTTT.

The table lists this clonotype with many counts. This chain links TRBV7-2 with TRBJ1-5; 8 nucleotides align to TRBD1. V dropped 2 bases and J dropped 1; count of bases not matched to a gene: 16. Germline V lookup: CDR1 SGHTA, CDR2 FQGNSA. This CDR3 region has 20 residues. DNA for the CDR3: TGTGCCAGCAGCTTATTATTCAGGGAACAGGGGGTACGGAGCAATCAGCCCCAGCATTTT. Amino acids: CASSLLFREQGVRSNQPQHF.

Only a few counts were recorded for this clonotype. This CDR3 is CATRTQNQPQHF. CDR3 bases: TGTGCCACCAGAACTCAGAATCAGCCCCAGCATTTT. The chain combines TRBV28 with TRBJ1-5; unclear D gene. This CDR3 has 12 amino acids. Trimming stripped 10 bases from V and 4 bases from J, with 11 bases between. Germline-derived CDR1 and CDR2 are MDHEN and SYDVKM.

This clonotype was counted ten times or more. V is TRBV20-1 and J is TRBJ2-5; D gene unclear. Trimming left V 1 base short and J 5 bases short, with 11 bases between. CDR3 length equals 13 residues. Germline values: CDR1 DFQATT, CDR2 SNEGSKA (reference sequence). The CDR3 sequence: CSARGSFAETQYF. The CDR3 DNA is TGCAGTGCTAGAGGTTCTTTCGCGGAGACCCAGTACTTC.

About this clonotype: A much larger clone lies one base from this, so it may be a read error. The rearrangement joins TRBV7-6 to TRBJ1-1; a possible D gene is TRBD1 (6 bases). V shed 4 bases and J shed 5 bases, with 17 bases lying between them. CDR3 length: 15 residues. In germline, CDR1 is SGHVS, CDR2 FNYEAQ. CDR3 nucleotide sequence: TGTGCCAGCAGCTCGCCGGAGGGGGGAAAAACTGAAGCTTTCTTT. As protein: CASSSPEGGKTEAFF.

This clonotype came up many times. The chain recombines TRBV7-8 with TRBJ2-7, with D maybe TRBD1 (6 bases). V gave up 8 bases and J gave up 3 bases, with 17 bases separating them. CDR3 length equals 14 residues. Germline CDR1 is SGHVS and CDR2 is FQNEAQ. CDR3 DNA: TGTGCCAGCTCCTCCACGGCCAGGGGCTACGAGCAGTACTTC. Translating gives CASSSTARGYEQYF.

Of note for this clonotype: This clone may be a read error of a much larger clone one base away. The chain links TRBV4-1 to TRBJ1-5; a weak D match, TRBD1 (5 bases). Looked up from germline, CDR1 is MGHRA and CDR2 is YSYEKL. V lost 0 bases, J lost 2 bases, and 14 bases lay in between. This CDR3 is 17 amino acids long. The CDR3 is CASSQDGRQTGNQPQHF. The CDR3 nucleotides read TGCGCCAGCAGCCAAGATGGGCGACAGACGGGCAATCAGCCCCAGCATTTT.